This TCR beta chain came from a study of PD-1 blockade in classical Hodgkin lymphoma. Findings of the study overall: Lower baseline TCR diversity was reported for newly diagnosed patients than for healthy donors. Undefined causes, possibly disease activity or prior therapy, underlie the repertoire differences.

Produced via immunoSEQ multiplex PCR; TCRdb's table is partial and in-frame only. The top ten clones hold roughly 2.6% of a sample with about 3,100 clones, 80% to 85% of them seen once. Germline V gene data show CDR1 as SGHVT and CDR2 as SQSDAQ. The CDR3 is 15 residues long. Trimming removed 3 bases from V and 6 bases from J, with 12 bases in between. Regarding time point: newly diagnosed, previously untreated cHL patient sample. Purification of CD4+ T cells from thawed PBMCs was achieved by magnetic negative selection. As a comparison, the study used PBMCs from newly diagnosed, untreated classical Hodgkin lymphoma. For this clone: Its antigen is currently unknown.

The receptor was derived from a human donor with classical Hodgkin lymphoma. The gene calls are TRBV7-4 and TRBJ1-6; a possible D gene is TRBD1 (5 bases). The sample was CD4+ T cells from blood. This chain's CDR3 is CASSLLRQGNSPLHF. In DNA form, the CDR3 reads TGTGCCAGCAGCTTGTTGCGGCAGGGTAATTCACCCCTCCACTTT.